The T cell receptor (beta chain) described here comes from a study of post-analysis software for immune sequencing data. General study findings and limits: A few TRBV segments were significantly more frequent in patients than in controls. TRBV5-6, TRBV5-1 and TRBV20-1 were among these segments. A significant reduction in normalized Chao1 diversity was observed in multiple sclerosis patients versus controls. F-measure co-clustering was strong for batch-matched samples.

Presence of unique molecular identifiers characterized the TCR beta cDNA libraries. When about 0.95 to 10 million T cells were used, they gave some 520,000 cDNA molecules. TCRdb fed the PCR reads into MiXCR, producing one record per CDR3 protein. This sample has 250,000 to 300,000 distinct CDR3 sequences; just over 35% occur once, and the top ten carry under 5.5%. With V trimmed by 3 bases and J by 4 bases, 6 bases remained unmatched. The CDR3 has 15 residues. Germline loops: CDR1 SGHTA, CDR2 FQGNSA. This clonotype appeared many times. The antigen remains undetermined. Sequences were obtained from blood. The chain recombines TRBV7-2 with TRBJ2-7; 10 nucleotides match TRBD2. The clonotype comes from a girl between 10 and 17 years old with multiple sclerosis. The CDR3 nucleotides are TGTGCCAGCAGCTTTTCTAGCGGGGGACCGTACGAGCAGTACTTC. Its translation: CASSFSSGGPYEQYF.